Detailed here is one T cell receptor (beta chain). The antigen remains undetermined. Only in-frame clones appear in the TCRdb table, and some are missing; sequencing was by immunoSEQ multiplex PCR. In the table there are around 80,000 clones, 82% of which are singletons. The data are from a study of OX40 agonist ivuxolimab in advanced cancers. Looking at the study overall: Patients got intravenous ivuxolimab at 0.01 to 10 mg/kg every 2 weeks.

Autoimmune disease history or systemic immunosuppression meant exclusion. Study-wide findings and caveats: Expanded clones were, on average, more numerous among CD8+ T cells than CD4+.

The clonotype was recovered from an adult with an advanced solid tumor such as melanoma, head and neck, liver or kidney cancer. This specimen consisted of CD4+ or CD8+ T cells sorted from blood, obtained in a trial of the OX40 agonist ivuxolimab.

CDR3 loop: CASSQDRFVGLPGGDTIYF. CDR3 nucleotides: TGTGCCAGCAGCCAAGATAGGTTTGTGGGATTGCCTGGGGGCGACACCATATATTTT. The genes are TRBV4-2 and TRBJ1-3, with TRBD1 as a possible D gene (6 bases). The CDR3 consists of 19 residues. Per the germline V gene, CDR1 is LGHNA and CDR2 is YNFKEQ. V was trimmed by 0 bases and J by 8 bases, leaving 26 bases between them.